Listed below are T cell receptor beta chains from one sample, sequenced in a study of T-cell memory formation after mild COVID-19. Using its own MiXCR run on the 5' RACE reads, TCRdb lists one record per CDR3 protein. The sample records about 430,000 distinct CDR3 sequences, 15% to 20% being singletons. Specimen: PBMCs or a T cell subset sorted from them (not recorded which). The receptor source for this set is a man between 18 and 29 years old who had mild COVID-19 (a few samples of this study predate the infection). Cell type and time point are not known. The CDR3 runs from the conserved cysteine through the conserved F or W. The D gene is left open where the match is weak. Size values are once, few and many counts, or a class for expanded clones, and some rows have none.

D gene,clone size,V gene,J gene,CDR3 DNA,CDR3 protein
.,once,TRBV5-1,TRBJ1-4,TGCGCCAGCAGCAGGACCGGGCCAAGAAATGAAAAACTGTTTTTT,CASSRTGPRNEKLFF
.,.,TRBV6-6,TRBJ2-1,TGTGCCAGCACCCTGGACTCCTCCTACAATGAGCAGTTCTTC,CASTLDSSYNEQFF
TRBD1,few,TRBV2,TRBJ1-5,TGTGCCAGCAGTGAATACAGGGGGACCATTTATAGCAATCAGCCCCAGCATTTT,CASSEYRGTIYSNQPQHF
.,.,TRBV2,TRBJ2-5,TGTGCCCCGACAGGCGTACAAGAGACCCAGTACTTC,CAPTGVQETQYF
.,.,TRBV20-1,TRBJ1-6,TGCAGTGCTAGAGATCGGGGGTCCCCCTATAATTCACCCCTCCACTTT,CSARDRGSPYNSPLHF
TRBD2,once,TRBV7-9,TRBJ2-7,TGTGCCAGCAGCCCCACTAGCGGGGGAATAAACTACGAGCAGTACTTC,CASSPTSGGINYEQYF
TRBD1,.,TRBV5-4,TRBJ1-2,TGTGCCAGCACCCCGTTAGGGGGCTTTGGCTACACCTTC,CASTPLGGFGYTF
.,few,TRBV24-1,TRBJ2-5,TGTGCCACCAGTGATGGTTCCGGGACACCCCAAGAGACCCAGTACTTC,CATSDGSGTPQETQYF
.,.,TRBV20-1,TRBJ1-1,TGCAGTGCCCCCGACGGACAGTACACTGAAGCTTTCTTT,CSAPDGQYTEAFF
TRBD2,once,TRBV7-2,TRBJ2-1,TGTGCCAGCAGCTTATTCGGGGGGGGCACGTCCTACAATGAGCAGTTCTTC,CASSLFGGGTSYNEQFF
TRBD2,few,TRBV15,TRBJ2-5,TGTGCCACCAGCCCACTAGCGGGGGGGCCTCTTGAGACCCAGTACTTC,CATSPLAGGPLETQYF
TRBD2,.,TRBV5-4,TRBJ2-1,TGTGCCAGCAGCCAATCGAGCGGGAGGTACAATGAGCAGTTCTTC,CASSQSSGRYNEQFF
.,few,TRBV4-3,TRBJ2-7,TGCGCCAGCAGCCAAGATACGGGGGACCTCCTCTACGAGCAGTACTTC,CASSQDTGDLLYEQYF
TRBD2,.,TRBV7-9,TRBJ2-3,TGTGCCAGCAGCCTAGCGGGGCCGCCCACAGATACGCAGTATTTT,CASSLAGPPTDTQYF
TRBD1,few,TRBV5-1,TRBJ1-1,TGCGCCAGCAGCGCACCATGGACAGGGACCACTGAAGCTTTCTTT,CASSAPWTGTTEAFF
.,.,TRBV27,TRBJ1-2,TGTGCCAGCAGTCGCGCGGAGGGCATCCGCGGCTACACCTTC,CASSRAEGIRGYTF
.,few,TRBV7-9,TRBJ2-1,TGTGCCAGCAGCTTTGGCCCCCGTGATGAGCAGTTCTTC,CASSFGPRDEQFF
.,few,TRBV7-6,TRBJ2-3,TGTGCCAGCAGCTTAGGAAACCAAGATACGCAGTATTTT,CASSLGNQDTQYF
.,.,TRBV24-1,TRBJ1-1,TGTGCCACCAGTGATTCACCTTTACATCAAGCTTTCTTT,CATSDSPLHQAFF
TRBD1,few,TRBV19,TRBJ1-6,TGTGCCAGCCGTGGGACAGCCTATAATTCACCCCTCCACTTT,CASRGTAYNSPLHF
TRBD1,few,TRBV9,TRBJ2-5,TGTGCCAGCAGCCCCCGGGACAGGGGGACTGGTAGGGAGACCCAGTACTTC,CASSPRDRGTGRETQYF
.,few,TRBV3-1,TRBJ1-2,TGTGCCAGCAGCCCCCGGAGAGGGAGCAACTATGGCTACACCTTC,CASSPRRGSNYGYTF
.,.,TRBV7-2,TRBJ2-5,TGTGCCAGCAGCCTCATGACAGGACAAGAGACCCAGTACTTC,CASSLMTGQETQYF
.,few,TRBV27,TRBJ2-5,TGTGCCAGCAGGCCGCTGGGGCGAGACATGGAGACCCAGTACTTC,CASRPLGRDMETQYF
TRBD1,few,TRBV4-3,TRBJ2-3,TGCGCCAGCAGCCAAGAGTCAGCGACCCTCGGGACAGGGTGGACAGATACGCAGTATTTT,CASSQESATLGTGWTDTQYF
.,.,TRBV11-2,TRBJ2-5,TGTGCCAGCAGCCTTGGAACAGGGTACCAAGAGACCCAGTACTTC,CASSLGTGYQETQYF
TRBD1,many,TRBV7-9,TRBJ1-1,TGTGCCAGCAGCCGTCCCGGGACAGGGCCCGCTGAAGCTTTCTTT,CASSRPGTGPAEAFF
.,.,TRBV7-8,TRBJ1-6,TGTGCCAGCAGCTTAGAGAGTTACTCCTATAATTCACCCCTCCACTTT,CASSLESYSYNSPLHF
TRBD1,few,TRBV5-1,TRBJ1-1,TGCGCCAGCAGCAAGGGACAGTGGATGAACACTGAAGCTTTCTTT,CASSKGQWMNTEAFF
TRBD2,few,TRBV20-1,TRBJ2-5,TGCAGTGCTAGAGATGGGGCTAGCGGAGAAGAGACCCAGTACTTC,CSARDGASGEETQYF
TRBD1,few,TRBV5-4,TRBJ2-1,TGTGCCGTACAGGGGGATAGAAATGAGCAGTTCTTC,CAVQGDRNEQFF
.,.,TRBV27,TRBJ2-7,TGTGCCAGCAGCGTACAGGGTCCCCCAACTTCCTACGAGCAGTACTTC,CASSVQGPPTSYEQYF
.,.,TRBV5-1,TRBJ1-2,TGCGCCAGCAGCTTCGACAGGAGAGGCTACACCTTC,CASSFDRRGYTF
.,.,TRBV4-3,TRBJ1-5,TGCGCCAGCAGCCAAGGGGCCCCCGACCTGATAGGCAATCAGCCCCAGCATTTT,CASSQGAPDLIGNQPQHF
.,.,TRBV2,TRBJ2-7,TGTGCCACAAAGCGGGGACAAGGCTACGAGCAGTACTTC,CATKRGQGYEQYF
TRBD1,.,TRBV5-1,TRBJ1-4,TGCGCCAGCAGTGACAGGGCCTCTAATGAAAAACTGTTTTTT,CASSDRASNEKLFF
TRBD1,many,TRBV24-1,TRBJ2-1,TGTGCCACCAGCCCCGGGACAGGGTGGCTTAATGAGCAGTTCTTC,CATSPGTGWLNEQFF
.,.,TRBV6-1,TRBJ1-5,TGTGCCAGCAGTGAACCAGGCGGTGGAAATCAGCCCCAGCATTTT,CASSEPGGGNQPQHF
.,.,TRBV11-2,TRBJ2-7,TGTGCCAGCAGCTTAGATGCGGACAGTAGCTACGAGCAGTACTTC,CASSLDADSSYEQYF
.,.,TRBV28,TRBJ1-1,TGTGCCAGCAGTCCGAACGAGGGGCGGAACACTGAAGCTTTCTTT,CASSPNEGRNTEAFF
.,.,TRBV6-1,TRBJ2-4,TGTGCCAGCACCCAGGGAGTGTACATTCAGTACTTC,CASTQGVYIQYF
.,.,TRBV23-1,TRBJ1-2,TGCGCCAGCAGTCAATCGAGTATCAGGGAGCCGGCACACTATGGCTACACCTTC,CASSQSSIREPAHYGYTF
TRBD1,few,TRBV19,TRBJ1-5,TGTGCCAGTGCCTCAGGGGGCGCAGGGACCCAGCCCCAGCATTTT,CASASGGAGTQPQHF
.,.,TRBV4-2,TRBJ2-3,TGTGCCAGCAGCCCACTCCTCCTAGAATTGGATACGCAGTATTTT,CASSPLLLELDTQYF
.,few,TRBV7-9,TRBJ2-1,TGTGCCAGCAGCTTAGGGGCAGGGGGGATCAATGAGCAGTTCTTC,CASSLGAGGINEQFF
.,many,TRBV12-3/TRBV12-4,TRBJ2-3,TGTGCCAGCAGCCGCGGACTATCCACAGATACGCAGTATTTT,CASSRGLSTDTQYF
TRBD1,many,TRBV5-6,TRBJ1-5,TGTGCCAGCAGTCTTACAGGGGGCGGCAATCAGCCCCAGCATTTT,CASSLTGGGNQPQHF
TRBD1,few,TRBV7-9,TRBJ1-2,TGTGCCAGCATCCTACTCTCCGGGACAGGGGGTGGCTACACCTTC,CASILLSGTGGGYTF
.,many,TRBV30,TRBJ2-5,TGTGCCTGGAGTGTACAGGGTGAGACCCAGTACTTC,CAWSVQGETQYF
.,.,TRBV24-1,TRBJ2-2,TGTGCCACCTCTGAGGACAGTTCGGGCTACACCGGGGAGCTGTTTTTT,CATSEDSSGYTGELFF
TRBD2,.,TRBV10-1,TRBJ2-1,TGCGCCAGCAGTGAGCGTCGACTAGCGGGGGGATCTTACAATGAGCAGTTCTTC,CASSERRLAGGSYNEQFF
TRBD1,few,TRBV9,TRBJ2-6,TGTGCCAGCAGCCCGCCGGGACAGGGGGGTACTGGGGCCAACGTCCTGACTTTC,CASSPPGQGGTGANVLTF
.,.,TRBV5-4,TRBJ1-1,TGTGCCAGCAGTCGAAGGGGGAGTGCCATGAACACTGAAGCTTTCTTT,CASSRRGSAMNTEAFF
.,.,TRBV11-2,TRBJ2-5,TGTGCCAGCAGCTTCACAGGGGAGGGGGAGACCCAGTACTTC,CASSFTGEGETQYF
TRBD2,.,TRBV10-1,TRBJ2-7,TGCGCCAGCAGTGAGTCGCCGCGGGGGGAGCACGAGCAGTACTTC,CASSESPRGEHEQYF
.,.,TRBV5-5,TRBJ1-6,TGTGCCAGCAGCCAGGACTTCGGATCACCCCTCCACTTT,CASSQDFGSPLHF
.,.,TRBV6-2/TRBV6-3,TRBJ2-5,TGTGCCAGCAATGACAAGGGGGATCAGGAGACCCAGTACTTC,CASNDKGDQETQYF
.,.,TRBV25-1,TRBJ2-5,TGTGCCAGCAGTGAAGGATGGGGGCTAGAGACCCAGTACTTC,CASSEGWGLETQYF
.,.,TRBV5-1,TRBJ2-1,TGCGCCAGCAGCGCGGACTATGGCAATGAGCAGTTCTTC,CASSADYGNEQFF
TRBD2,.,TRBV19,TRBJ2-1,TGTGCCAGTACCCCCAATCGGGGGGGGGTATACAATGAGCAGTTCTTC,CASTPNRGGVYNEQFF